The present entry profiles one TCR beta chain with its context. This entry comes from a study of blood T cells in healthy people across ages. With a J-beta primer mix and a sample-barcoded 5' primer, a second PCR ran roughly 6 to 12 cycles. TCRdb used MiXCR to reprocess the 5' RACE reads, holding one entry per CDR3 protein. Of about 800,000 distinct CDR3 sequences in the sample, about 25% were seen once. CDR1 and CDR2 from the germline V gene are LGHNA and YNFKEQ. The CDR3 has 15 residues. The V gene lost 1 base and the J gene lost 7 bases, with 13 bases spanning the gap. In addition, the sample was reused for a study of T cells of mothers and their children. This second study says: In each mother, TCR beta CDR3 reads exceeded 9.5 million; in each child, they numbered around 3 million.

Material: blood. This clonotype was sampled from a boy younger than 18 in good health. The V and J genes are TRBV4-2 and TRBJ1-4, with D unclear. In DNA form, the CDR3 reads TGTGCCAGCAGCCAAGGACCCCCGCCAGGTGAAAAACTGTTTTTT. This translates into CASSQGPPPGEKLFF.